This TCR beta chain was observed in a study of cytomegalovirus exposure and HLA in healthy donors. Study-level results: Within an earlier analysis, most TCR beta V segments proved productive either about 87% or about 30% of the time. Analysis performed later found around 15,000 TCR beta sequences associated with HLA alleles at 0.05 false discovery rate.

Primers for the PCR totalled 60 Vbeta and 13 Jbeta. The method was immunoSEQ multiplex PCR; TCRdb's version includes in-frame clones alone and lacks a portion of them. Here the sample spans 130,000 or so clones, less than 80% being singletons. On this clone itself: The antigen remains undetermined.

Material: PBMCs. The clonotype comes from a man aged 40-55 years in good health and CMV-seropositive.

Here the CDR3 reads CASSPPGSNEQFF. CDR3 coding DNA: TGTGCCAGCTCACCTCCAGGGTCCAATGAGCAGTTCTTC. This chain joins TRBV18 and TRBJ2-1; D is possibly TRBD1 (5 bases). From germline, CDR1 is KGHSH and CDR2 LQKENI. V was clipped by 3 bases and J by 6 bases, with 9 bases between them. This CDR3 is built from 13 residues.